This TCR beta chain is drawn from a study of T cells after yellow fever vaccination. In this sample, this clonotype turned up a few times. The target antigen is unknown. TCRdb independently ran MiXCR on the 5' RACE reads; one entry per CDR3 protein. The sample records about 370,000 distinct CDR3 sequences, around 10% being singletons. Notes on the study in general: Booster samples showed a return of most primary-vaccination clones (around 96% CD4, about 87% CD8).

This TCR came from a man between 18 and 35 years old who received the YFV17D yellow fever vaccine. Here the sequenced sample was PBMCs, taken on the day of the first yellow fever vaccination.

CDR3 residues: CATSRSRGTTGELFF. In nucleotides, the CDR3 is TGTGCCACCAGCAGAAGTAGAGGTACCACCGGGGAGCTGTTTTTT. The chain is built from TRBV15 and TRBJ2-2, with unresolved D. V dropped 2 bases and J dropped 4 bases, with 11 bases sitting between them. From germline, CDR1 is LNHNV and CDR2 YYDKDF (reference sequence). This CDR3 region has 15 residues.